The 10 T cell receptor beta chains below come from one sample, sequenced in a study of CD8+ T cells in alopecia areata. Extraction and reverse transcription of RNA yielded cDNA as the sequencing template. TCRdb's copy holds only in-frame clones and misses some; the assay was immunoSEQ multiplex PCR. This sample has 80,000 to 100,000 clones, with 35% to 50% found just once. The specimen sequenced was CD4+ T cells sorted from blood. These receptors originate from a human donor with alopecia areata.

V gene TRBV4-2 combines with J gene TRBJ1-1; D gene uncertain. There are 12 residues in the CDR3. V lost 3 bases and J lost 2, with 4 bases in between. Per germline, CDR1 LGHNA and CDR2 YNFKEQ. CDR3 in DNA: TGTGCCAGCAGCCAGCGTAACACTGAAGCTTTCTTT. Residues: CASSQRNTEAFF.

This clone was seen a single time. In DNA form, the CDR3 reads TGCAGCGTTGGCGTGACCCGTTCCTACGAGCAGTACTTC. Its translation: CSVGVTRSYEQYF. V gene TRBV29-1 combines with J gene TRBJ2-7; D unclear. This CDR3 is 13 amino acids long. Trimming pared 4 bases from V and 1 base from J, leaving 11 bases between. The germline V gene has CDR1 SQVTM and CDR2 ANQGSEA.

This clone has only a few counts. The CDR3, as DNA: TGCAGCGTCACGGACGGCTCCCACTACCACAATGAGCAGTTCTTC. Its protein is CSVTDGSHYHNEQFF. The V and J genes are TRBV29-1 and TRBJ2-1; D is undetermined. The CDR3 sequence is 15 residues long. CDR1 and CDR2 from the germline V gene are SQVTM and ANQGSEA. The V end was cut by 6 bases, the J end by 5 bases, with 20 bases between.

This clone was detected only once. V usage is TRBV23-1 and J usage is TRBJ2-7; TRBD1 is a possible D gene (5 bases). TRBV23-1 counts as an open reading frame of uncertain function. Trimming stripped 4 bases from V and 3 bases from J, with 7 bases between. CDR3 length: 12 amino acids. The CDR3 DNA reads as TGCGCCAGCAGTCGTACAGGCTACGAGCAGTACTTC. Protein product: CASSRTGYEQYF.

The rearrangement links TRBV11-2 to TRBJ2-7; 7 bases agree with TRBD2. The trim removed 3 bases at V and 3 bases at J, leaving 5 bases unmatched. Germline V gene sequence: CDR1 SGHAT, CDR2 FQNNGV. The CDR3 has 14 amino acids. CDR3 loop: CASSLGGDLYEQYF. DNA of the CDR3: TGTGCCAGCAGCTTGGGGGGGGACCTCTACGAGCAGTACTTC.

There are a few counts of this clone. V is TRBV30 and J is TRBJ1-2; the D is unclear. Trimming took off 0 bases at V and 8 bases at J, with 10 bases between the two ends. Germline lookup yields CDR1 GTSNPN and CDR2 SVGIG (reference sequence). The CDR3 is 12 amino acids. The DNA for the CDR3 is TGTGCCTGGAGTGTACCCCTCGGGGGCTACACCTTC. Protein: CAWSVPLGGYTF.

The genes are TRBV28 and TRBJ1-1; D gene uncertain. Germline V gene sequence: CDR1 MDHEN, CDR2 SYDVKM. Trimming removed 5 bases from V and 4 bases from J, with 5 bases in between. The CDR3 loop spans 11 amino acids. The CDR3 spells CASSRVTEAFF. DNA of the CDR3: TGTGCCAGCAGTCGGGTCACTGAAGCTTTCTTT.

This chain links TRBV28 with TRBJ2-4; D ambiguous. Germline CDR1 MDHEN, CDR2 SYDVKM. The CDR3 sequence is 16 residues long. V was cut by 5 bases and J by 1 base, with 15 bases left in between. The CDR3 nucleotides are TGTGCCAGCAGTCCTTTGGTTTGGGGTGCCAAAAACATTCAGTACTTC. It codes for CASSPLVWGAKNIQYF.

The chain recombines TRBV29-1 with TRBJ2-1, with 10 bases lining up with TRBD2. The V gene's germline CDR1 is SQVTM and CDR2 ANQGSEA. V gave up 4 bases and J gave up 4 bases; unmatched junction bases: 4. The CDR3 spans 14 residues. CDR3 sequence: CSVAGLAAYNEQFF. CDR3 coding DNA: TGCAGCGTTGCCGGACTAGCGGCTTACAATGAGCAGTTCTTC.

This clone turned up a few times. This chain joins TRBV6-6 and TRBJ1-3; TRBD1 might be the D (5 bases). The CDR3 sequence is 14 residues long. From germline, CDR1 is MNHNY and CDR2 SVGAGI (reference sequence). V dropped 7 bases and J dropped 4 bases, with 14 bases sitting between them. The CDR3 region has the DNA TGTGCCAGCACGTACGGGCAGGGAGGAAACACCATATATTTT. Translation gives CASTYGQGGNTIYF.